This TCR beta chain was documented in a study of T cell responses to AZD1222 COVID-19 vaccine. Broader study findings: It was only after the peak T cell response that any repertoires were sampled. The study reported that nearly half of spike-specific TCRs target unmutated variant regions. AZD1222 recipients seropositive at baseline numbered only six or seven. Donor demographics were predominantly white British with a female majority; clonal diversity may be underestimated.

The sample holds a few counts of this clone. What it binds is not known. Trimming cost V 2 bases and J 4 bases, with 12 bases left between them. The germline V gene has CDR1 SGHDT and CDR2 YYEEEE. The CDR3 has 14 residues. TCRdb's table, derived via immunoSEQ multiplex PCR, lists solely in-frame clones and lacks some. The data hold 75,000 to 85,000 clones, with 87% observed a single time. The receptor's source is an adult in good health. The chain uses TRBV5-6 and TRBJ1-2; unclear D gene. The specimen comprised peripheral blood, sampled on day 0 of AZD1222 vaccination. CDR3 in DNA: TGTGCCAGCAGCTTAAGGGTGGCCAGCTATGGCTACACCTTC. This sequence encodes CASSLRVASYGYTF.